This T cell receptor beta chain was observed in a study of PD-L1 blockade in urothelial cancer. Study-wide background: Most of the 29 patients were males with bladder-origin urothelial cancer. In terms of prior chemotherapy, patients had received 0 to 3 regimens. The median number of T cells present in blood samples was approximately 130,000.

Method: immunoSEQ multiplex PCR; TCRdb's copy keeps in-frame clones and lacks some. The repertoire includes about 74,000 clones, about nine tenths of them detected once, and around 4.8% sits in the top ten. This CDR3 spans 17 amino acids. Germline V lookup: CDR1 SGHVS, CDR2 FNYEAQ. Trimming shortened V by 5 bases and J by 1 base, and 17 bases separated the two germline ends. This clone has just one count. Time point noted: pretreatment peripheral blood. The genes are TRBV7-6 and TRBJ2-2; a possible D gene is TRBD2 (5 bases). The source was PBMCs, collected around atezolizumab (anti-PD-L1) treatment. This TCR came from a man between 65 and 85 years old with urothelial cancer. The CDR3 reads CASSPTLGEKNTGELFF. Written as DNA, the CDR3 is TGTGCCAGCAGCCCTACCCTGGGAGAGAAGAACACCGGGGAGCTGTTTTTT.